These T cell receptor beta chains were read from a single sample in a study of cytomegalovirus exposure and HLA in healthy donors. Here immunoSEQ multiplex PCR was the method, and the copy in TCRdb shows in-frame clones only, minus some. The table includes some 140,000 clones, approximately 75% detected once. The sequencing input was PBMCs. These receptors all come from a man younger than 35 in good health and CMV-seronegative. Each CDR3 is given with its conserved first and last residue. Each record gives: D gene, J gene, V gene, clone size, CDR3 DNA, CDR3 protein. The D gene is left open where the match is weak. The size field is filled for only some rows; it gives once, few, many or a size class.

- | TRBJ1-2 | TRBV10-3 | - | TGTGCCATCAGTGCCGGGGTCTATGGCTACACCTTC | CAISAGVYGYTF
- | TRBJ1-1 | TRBV19 | few | TGTGCCAGTAGTGGCAGGGGCACTGAAGCTTTCTTT | CASSGRGTEAFF
TRBD2 | TRBJ2-1 | TRBV2 | - | TGTGCCAGCAGTCCGCTAGCGGGGGGGTACAATGAGCAGTTCTTC | CASSPLAGGYNEQFF
TRBD1 | TRBJ2-3 | TRBV27 | - | TGTGCCAGCAGTCCCTGGGACAGGGGGCAAGATACGCAGTATTTT | CASSPWDRGQDTQYF
- | TRBJ1-4 | TRBV25-1 | - | TGTGCCAGCAGTGACCGTAATGAAAAACTGTTTTTT | CASSDRNEKLFF
TRBD2 | TRBJ2-4 | TRBV11-2 | - | TGTGCCAGCAGCTTAGGGCGGGGTGTAGCGGGGGGCCCATTGGGCATTCAGTACTTC | CASSLGRGVAGGPLGIQYF
TRBD2 | TRBJ2-7 | TRBV2 | - | TGTGCCAGCAGTGAGGATACTAGCGGGGGAGTCTACGAGCAGTACTTC | CASSEDTSGGVYEQYF
TRBD2 | TRBJ2-5 | TRBV5-1 | once | TGCGCCAGCAGTCGGGACGTGGCGGGGGGAGAGACCCAGTACTTC | CASSRDVAGGETQYF
TRBD1 | TRBJ2-1 | TRBV7-6 | - | TGTGCCAGCAGCCAGTGGACAGGGGTGTACAATGAGCAGTTCTTC | CASSQWTGVYNEQFF
- | TRBJ1-2 | TRBV7-2 | - | TGTGCCAGCAGCACCCAAGGTGGCAGGGATGGCTACACCTTC | CASSTQGGRDGYTF
TRBD1 | TRBJ1-2 | TRBV6-5 | medium-sized | TGTGCCAGCAGTTTGGGACAGACCTATGGCTACACCTTC | CASSLGQTYGYTF
TRBD1 | TRBJ2-7 | TRBV2 | - | TGTGCCAGCAGTTTTGACAGGGGGCCCCTCTACGAGCAGTACTTC | CASSFDRGPLYEQYF
- | TRBJ2-5 | TRBV5-4 | few | TGTGCCAGCAGCTCAACAGGGAAAGAAGAGACCCAGTACTTC | CASSSTGKEETQYF
- | TRBJ1-3 | TRBV4-2 | - | TGTGCCAGCAGCCAGGGCGACACTGGAAACACCATATATTTT | CASSQGDTGNTIYF
- | TRBJ2-3 | TRBV2 | - | TGTGCCAGCAGCCCCTCACACGCCACAGATACGCAGTATTTT | CASSPSHATDTQYF
TRBD1 | TRBJ1-2 | TRBV2 | - | TGTGCCAGCAGTGACCAGGGGGCGCACTATGGCTACACCTTC | CASSDQGAHYGYTF
TRBD2 | TRBJ2-3 | TRBV2 | - | TGTGCCAGCAGTGACCCACGGGAGGGCACAGATACGCAGTATTTT | CASSDPREGTDTQYF
TRBD1 | TRBJ1-2 | TRBV7-2 | - | TGTGCCAGCAGCTCTCAGGGGGCCGGGAGAAACTATGGCTACACCTTC | CASSSQGAGRNYGYTF
- | TRBJ2-1 | TRBV15 | - | TGTGCCACCAGCAGAGGCGCGGGGGCGGCACACAATGAGCAGTTCTTC | CATSRGAGAAHNEQFF
TRBD1 | TRBJ2-4 | TRBV27 | few | TGTGCCAGCAGCGACAGGGGACTAGCCAAAAACATTCAGTACTTC | CASSDRGLAKNIQYF
TRBD1 | TRBJ2-6 | TRBV25-1 | - | TGTGCCAGCAGTCCGACAGGGGCGAGCTCTGGGGCCAACGTCCTGACTTTC | CASSPTGASSGANVLTF
- | TRBJ1-6 | TRBV6-5 | - | TGTGCCAGCAGTCGCGGCGGAGGGGAGCGTTCACCCCTCCACTTT | CASSRGGGERSPLHF
- | TRBJ2-2 | TRBV4-1 | - | TGCGCCAGCAGCCAATACGCGGGATCTAACACCGGGGAGCTGTTTTTT | CASSQYAGSNTGELFF
TRBD1 | TRBJ1-1 | TRBV5-1 | - | TGCGCCAGCAGCTTGGAGGGTCAGGGGGGCGCTTTCTTT | CASSLEGQGGAFF